This T cell receptor (delta chain) was retrieved from a study of gamma-delta chains in newborns, infants, children. TCRdb fed the reads into CATT to redo clone calling. The sample holds 5,100 or so delta-chain clones, about 2.9% seen once. From germline, CDR1 is GEAIGNYY and CDR2 EKD. CDR3 length: 14 amino acids. The V gene end was trimmed by 0 bases and the J gene end by 6 bases; junction bases not matched to a gene: 5. Material: blood. The V and J genes are TRDV2 and TRDJ1; 8 nucleotides match TRDD3. The clonotype comes from a child who was a newborn, infant or young child, either healthy, febrile or measles-vaccinated (not recorded which). The CDR3 DNA reads as TGTGCCTGTGACACCTGGGGGATCATCAATAAACTCATCTTT. Protein: CACDTWGIINKLIF.